These T cell receptor beta chains were read from a single sample in a study of T cell changes during pregnancy in multiple sclerosis. Clones were sequenced by immunoSEQ multiplex PCR, and TCRdb holds only the in-frame ones, with some missing. The sample yields 37,000 or so clones, roughly 85% seen once. Sequenced here: CD4+ T cells from peripheral blood mononuclear cells, sampled before pregnancy. The source of these receptors is a female donor with multiple sclerosis, enrolled in a pregnancy study. Both conserved end residues are part of each CDR3.

cdr3_aa | j_call | v_call
CASSTRRGQLQETQYF | TRBJ2-5 | TRBV11-2
CASSLRGTGDGEKLFF | TRBJ1-4 | TRBV28
CASSLVGGSEQYF | TRBJ2-7 | TRBV7-2
CASSLIPGQGALGYTF | TRBJ1-2 | TRBV5-5
CAWGDRADEQFF | TRBJ2-1 | TRBV30
CASSPWGTGTYEQYF | TRBJ2-7 | TRBV27
CASSIAKATNTEAFF | TRBJ1-1 | TRBV6-6
CASSPRLTSDYEQYF | TRBJ2-7 | TRBV18
CASSFGTPDGRETQYF | TRBJ2-5 | TRBV5-1
CASSATGGTGYGYTF | TRBJ1-2 | TRBV6-4
CARPHPGLAGGRSSYEQYF | TRBJ2-7 | TRBV19
CASETGGVMNTEAFF | TRBJ1-1 | TRBV5-1
CASTGRFYNEQFF | TRBJ2-1 | TRBV27
CASSLMGLPGYTF | TRBJ1-2 | TRBV28
CASSTRDRGSYSNQPQHF | TRBJ1-5 | TRBV19
CASSSLGGTEAFF | TRBJ1-1 | TRBV7-2
CASSQDRGRGEQFF | TRBJ2-1 | TRBV4-1
CASRHGGIYSTDTQYF | TRBJ2-3 | TRBV4-1
CASSEAGGIVGSPSPFF | TRBJ2-1 | TRBV2
CASRELGTGGAFF | TRBJ1-1 | TRBV2
CASSQGHTRGQYF | TRBJ2-7 | TRBV14
CASSRGTGRQGEQFF | TRBJ2-1 | TRBV27
CASSSYTGTSGQETQYF | TRBJ2-5 | TRBV5-8
CASSTEDPRGEQYF | TRBJ2-7 | TRBV7-9
CASRGHSNTEAFF | TRBJ1-1 | TRBV6-1
CASTRTSGKEETQYF | TRBJ2-5 | TRBV5-1
CASSDPDYGYTF | TRBJ1-2 | TRBV2
CASSLGGRPYEQYF | TRBJ2-7 | TRBV5-1
CASSLSRAAGNEQFF | TRBJ2-1 | TRBV4-3
CASSFGRSSSDTQYF | TRBJ2-3 | TRBV5-4
CASSWPGAKYNEQFF | TRBJ2-1 | TRBV7-3
CASSLSGLDEQYF | TRBJ2-7 | TRBV28
CASSPPAGRNEQFF | TRBJ2-1 | TRBV18
CATSREGLSYEQYF | TRBJ2-7 | TRBV15
CASSLQGGQTYGYTF | TRBJ1-2 | TRBV5-1
CASSPGTSGFSYNEQFF | TRBJ2-1 | TRBV7-6
CASSPRPGLELYEQYF | TRBJ2-7 | TRBV25-1
CAISGQGAGTEAFF | TRBJ1-1 | TRBV10-3
CASSPYRDNQPQHF | TRBJ1-5 | TRBV18
CAIKGQGAGGANVLTF | TRBJ2-6 | TRBV10-3
CASSQTGAATEAFF | TRBJ1-1 | TRBV5-4
CSVGTSGNTGELFF | TRBJ2-2 | TRBV29-1
CASSQGSGYGVSNTQYF | TRBJ2-3 | TRBV4-1